This T cell receptor beta chain comes out of a study of T cell changes during pregnancy in multiple sclerosis. This clone appeared a few times. Germline values: CDR1 SGDLS, CDR2 YYNGEE. V lost 1 base to trimming and J lost 5 bases, with 6 bases between them. The CDR3 sequence is 12 residues long. The repertoire was sequenced with immunoSEQ multiplex PCR; TCRdb's copy has only in-frame clones and lacks some. The table records some 5,300 clones, 70% to 85% of them present only once. The chain combines TRBV9 with TRBJ1-2; D perhaps matches TRBD1 (6 bases). Sequencing was performed on CD8+ T cells from peripheral blood mononuclear cells, taken in the second trimester of pregnancy. This clonotype was sampled from a female donor in good health, enrolled as a control in a pregnancy study. CDR3 protein: CASSVRGYGYTF. The CDR3, as DNA: TGTGCCAGCAGCGTAAGGGGGTATGGCTACACCTTC.